This TCR beta chain appears in the sequencing data of a study of response to subunit inactivated influenza vaccine. General observations from the study: Every seasonal influenza vaccination brings in few new T cells, the authors suggested.

TCRdb reprocessed the RT-PCR reads with MiXCR, giving one entry per CDR3 protein. The repertoire includes approximately 480,000 distinct CDR3 sequences, about a tenth of them detected once, and 12% sits in the top ten. Germline V CDR1 and CDR2: MNHEY, SVGEGT. The CDR3 has 16 residues. The V and J ends lost 2 bases and 3 bases, in that order; junction bases with no gene match: 3. Details on this clonotype: Its antigen is undetermined.

The chain is built from TRBV6-2 or TRBV6-3 and TRBJ2-6; TRBD1 agrees at 8 bases. Sequencing was performed on PBMCs from blood, taken 45 days after vaccination. This receptor was taken from a man over 45 who received an inactivated influenza vaccine. In DNA, the CDR3 is TGTGCCAGCAGTTACGACAGGGGAGGTGGGGCCAACGTCCTGACTTTC. Its protein is CASSYDRGGGANVLTF.